Listed below are T cell receptor beta chains from one sample, sequenced in a study of T cell responses to AZD1222 COVID-19 vaccine. The assay was immunoSEQ multiplex PCR, and TCRdb's table has in-frame clones only and misses some. The sample has fewer than 150,000 clones; 88% are singletons. This sample comprised peripheral blood, obtained 28 days after the second AZD1222 dose. These TCRs come from an adult who received the AZD1222 COVID-19 vaccine. Both conserved end residues are part of each CDR3. The D gene is left open where the match is weak. Clone size appears in some rows only: once, few, many, or a class for an expanded clone.

>.|TRBV5-4|.|TRBJ1-2
TGTGCCAGCAGCTTCTCCGGGAACTATGGCTACACCTTC
CASSFSGNYGYTF
>.|TRBV6-1|TRBD1|TRBJ1-5
TGTGCCAGCAGCGAACGGTTATACAGGGGTGCCAATCAGCCCCAGCATTTT
CASSERLYRGANQPQHF
>.|TRBV4-1|.|TRBJ2-7
TGCGCCAGCAGCCAAAGCTCAGGGTTCACCTCGGAACTGGCCTACGAGCAGTACTTC
CASSQSSGFTSELAYEQYF
>.|TRBV4-3|.|TRBJ1-5
TGCGCCAGCAGCCAAGATAGGAATTCGGGTCAGCCCCAGCATTTT
CASSQDRNSGQPQHF
>.|TRBV7-2|.|TRBJ2-3
TGTGCCAGCAGCCTCACGTTCTCAGATACGCAGTATTTT
CASSLTFSDTQYF
>.|TRBV6-2/TRBV6-3|.|TRBJ2-2
TGTGCCAGCAGTGGCGAGACGGCGAACACCGGGGAGCTGTTTTTT
CASSGETANTGELFF
>.|TRBV14|TRBD1|TRBJ1-2
TGTGCCAGCAGCCAAATCGGGACAGAGGGGCTCGGCTATGGCTACACCTTC
CASSQIGTEGLGYGYTF
>.|TRBV21-1|.|TRBJ2-1
TGTGCCAGCATTGGGGTATGGATTTGGTCCTACAATGAGCAGTTCTTC
CASIGVWIWSYNEQFF
>.|TRBV15|TRBD2|TRBJ2-3
TGTGCCACCAGCAGAGATCGACTTCCCAGCGGGGAGGGACCAGATACGCAGTATTTT
CATSRDRLPSGEGPDTQYF
>few|TRBV7-9|.|TRBJ2-7
TGTGCCAGCAGCTTGAGCTCCTACGAGCAGTACTTC
CASSLSSYEQYF
>.|TRBV5-1|.|TRBJ1-5
TGCGCCAGCAGCTTGTATGGGGGTGATCAGCCCCAGCATTTT
CASSLYGGDQPQHF
>.|TRBV5-6|TRBD1|TRBJ2-5
TGTGCCAGCAGCTTGGGGGGCCAGGGGGTCTATGGGACCCAGTACTTC
CASSLGGQGVYGTQYF
>.|TRBV5-1|.|TRBJ1-1
TGCGCCAGCAGCTTCTCGGGGGTTGACACTGAAGCTTTCTTT
CASSFSGVDTEAFF
>.|TRBV7-2|.|TRBJ2-2
TGTGCCAGCAGCTTAAACAGCCAGAACACCGGGGAGCTGTTTTTT
CASSLNSQNTGELFF
>.|TRBV28|.|TRBJ1-3
TGTGCCAGCAACACGGGGAAGACTGGAAACACCATATATTTT
CASNTGKTGNTIYF
>.|TRBV7-2|TRBD1|TRBJ2-2
TGTGCCAGCAGCAAGTGGACAGGGAACACCGGGGAGCTGTTTTTT
CASSKWTGNTGELFF
>few|TRBV6-1|.|TRBJ1-3
TGTGCCAGCAGTGAAGGTCGCAGAGTCTCTGGAAACACCATATATTTT
CASSEGRRVSGNTIYF
>.|TRBV28|.|TRBJ2-7
TGTGCCAGCAGTTTATCGGCGGCCAGAGGTTACGAGCAGTACTTC
CASSLSAARGYEQYF
>few|TRBV6-1|.|TRBJ2-7
TGTGCCAGCAGTGAGCACAAAACCTACGAGCAGTACTTC
CASSEHKTYEQYF
>.|TRBV6-5|TRBD1|TRBJ1-1
TGTGCCAGCAGGAGACAGGGGGAAACCTCTGAAGCTTTCTTT
CASRRQGETSEAFF
>.|TRBV5-1|TRBD1|TRBJ2-1
TGCGCCAGCAGCTTGGAGGACAGGGGGTGGAATGAGCAGTTCTTC
CASSLEDRGWNEQFF
>.|TRBV30|TRBD2|TRBJ2-7
TGTGCCTGGGGGCGCGGTCTAGCGGGGTGCGAGCAGTACTTC
CAWGRGLAGCEQYF
>.|TRBV7-2|TRBD1|TRBJ1-4
TGTGCCAGCAGCTTAGCGGGACAGGGATTATCAGAAAAACTGTTTTTT
CASSLAGQGLSEKLFF
>.|TRBV19|.|TRBJ1-5
TGTGCCAGTAATCAATACGGTAGCGATAGCAATCAGCCCCAGCATTTT
CASNQYGSDSNQPQHF
>few|TRBV25-1|TRBD2|TRBJ2-5
TGTGCCAGCAGTGCCCTAGCGGGGGCCAAGTACTTC
CASSALAGAKYF
>.|TRBV29-1|.|TRBJ1-1
TGCAGCGTCAGATCTGTGGCCACTGAAGCTTTCTTT
CSVRSVATEAFF
>.|TRBV19|TRBD1|TRBJ1-5
TGTGCCAGTAGTCCGACAGGGTCTAACCAGCCCCAGCATTTT
CASSPTGSNQPQHF
>.|TRBV19|TRBD1|TRBJ1-2
TGTGCCAGTAATCGGGACAGCGTAGCTAACTATGGCTACACCTTC
CASNRDSVANYGYTF
>.|TRBV13|.|TRBJ2-5
TGTGCCAGCAGCTCCTCGCTAGCTAAGAAGGTGGAGACCCAGTACTTC
CASSSSLAKKVETQYF